A selection of T cell receptor beta chains follows, all from one sample in a study of control samples from healthy donors and cancer patients. Data came from immunoSEQ multiplex PCR; TCRdb stores just in-frame clones and leaves some out. The data contain approximately 230,000 clones, around 79% of them singletons. The sequencing input was PBMCs. These receptors came from a woman aged 55-70 years with lung cancer. Both conserved end residues are part of each CDR3. The D gene is left open where the match is weak. The size entry is marked missing in some rows and otherwise reads once, few, many or a size class.

j_call d_call v_call clone_size cdr3_aa cdr3_nt
TRBJ1-1 TRBD1 TRBV6-5 . CASSTGWDTEAFF TGTGCCAGCTCGACAGGGTGGGACACTGAAGCTTTCTTT
TRBJ2-7 TRBD2 TRBV3-1/TRBV3-2 few CASSRSELAGVYEQYF TGTGCCAGCAGCCGGTCGGAACTAGCGGGGGTTTACGAGCAGTACTTC
TRBJ1-5 . TRBV6-5 . CASSFGGGQPQHF TGTGCCAGCAGTTTCGGGGGCGGTCAGCCCCAGCATTTT
TRBJ1-2 . TRBV15 . CATSRDRNYGYTF TGTGCCACCAGCAGAGACCGAAACTATGGCTACACCTTC
TRBJ2-3 . TRBV5-4 few CASSWRVLDTQYF TGTGCCAGCAGTTGGAGGGTTTTAGATACGCAGTATTTT
TRBJ2-6 . TRBV7-6 . CASSLIQALSGANVLTF TGTGCCAGCAGCTTAATCCAGGCCCTCTCTGGGGCCAACGTCCTGACTTTC
TRBJ2-7 TRBD2 TRBV7-9 . CASSLREGPYEQYF TGTGCCAGCAGCCTAAGGGAGGGCCCCTACGAGCAGTACTTC
TRBJ2-3 . TRBV29-1 . CSARDTSADTQYF TGCAGCGCGCGAGACACTTCGGCGGATACGCAGTATTTT
TRBJ2-7 TRBD1 TRBV12-3/TRBV12-4 few CASSWTGSYEQYF TGTGCCAGCAGTTGGACAGGGTCCTACGAGCAGTACTTC
TRBJ1-1 . TRBV6-5 once CASSPVLYTEAFF TGTGCCAGCAGTCCCGTTCTCTACACTGAAGCTTTCTTT
TRBJ2-7 . TRBV20-1 . CSAGEGRYEQYF TGCAGTGCTGGTGAGGGCCGCTACGAGCAGTACTTC
TRBJ2-7 TRBD1 TRBV5-1 . CASSLFGQGTYEQYF TGCGCCAGCAGCTTGTTCGGACAGGGGACTTACGAGCAGTACTTC
TRBJ1-2 TRBD1 TRBV10-3 . CAISESPLDRGAF TGTGCCATCAGCGAAAGCCCCCTCGACAGGGGGGCCTTC
TRBJ2-2 TRBD2 TRBV5-5 . CASSLTTSGFANTGELFF TGTGCCAGCAGCTTGACTACTAGCGGGTTCGCGAACACCGGGGAGCTGTTTTTT
TRBJ2-2 TRBD1 TRBV4-1 . CASSQDPNLQGHNTGELFF TGCGCCAGCAGCCAAGATCCGAATCTACAGGGGCACAACACCGGGGAGCTGTTTTTT
TRBJ1-1 . TRBV5-1 once CASSLTGQLNTEAFF TGCGCCAGCAGCTTGACTGGACAGCTGAACACTGAAGCTTTCTTT
TRBJ2-3 . TRBV7-9 . CASSPAPQTTDTQYF TGTGCCAGCAGCCCAGCCCCACAGACCACAGATACGCAGTATTTT
TRBJ2-2 TRBD2 TRBV11-2 . CASRVTSGGENTGELFF TGTGCCAGCAGGGTGACTAGCGGGGGGGAGAACACCGGGGAGCTGTTTTTT
TRBJ2-1 TRBD2 TRBV30 . CAWSRSGGTPNFF TGTGCCTGGAGCCGGTCGGGGGGGACGCCAAATTTCTTC
TRBJ2-7 TRBD1 TRBV12-3/TRBV12-4 . CASSLQQGNEQYF TGTGCCAGCAGTTTACAACAGGGGAACGAGCAGTACTTC
TRBJ1-4 . TRBV3-1/TRBV3-2 . CASSHGTNEKLFF TGTGCCAGCAGCCACGGGACTAATGAAAAACTGTTTTTT
TRBJ2-5 . TRBV5-1 . CASSLSLGGGAETQYF TGCGCCAGCAGCTTGAGTTTGGGAGGGGGCGCTGAGACCCAGTACTTC